Listed below are T cell receptor beta chains from one sample, sequenced in a study of blood T cell repertoires in COVID-19. Only in-frame clones appear in the TCRdb table, and some are missing; sequencing was by immunoSEQ multiplex PCR. The repertoire holds roughly 250,000 clones, with about 88% as singletons. What was sequenced was PBMCs or T cells enriched from blood (not recorded which). The receptors were sampled from a woman aged 45-65 years who had recovered from COVID-19. The CDR3 runs from the conserved cysteine through the conserved F or W. D genes are given only for firm matches. Only part of the rows carry a size: once, few, many, or a class if the clone is expanded.

len,abundance,d_gene,v_gene,j_gene,CDR3nt,CDR3aa
14,once,TRBD1,TRBV28,TRBJ1-1,TGTGCCAGCAGCCCTGGACAGGGGTTCACTGAAGCTTTCTTT,CASSPGQGFTEAFF
14,-,TRBD1,TRBV6-5,TRBJ2-7,TGTGCCAGCAGTTACTCCCACAGGGGGCAGGAGCAGTACTTC,CASSYSHRGQEQYF
16,once,TRBD1,TRBV2,TRBJ1-2,TGTGCCAGCAGTGAAGAGGGGGACAGATATAACTATGGCTACACCTTC,CASSEEGDRYNYGYTF
16,-,-,TRBV6-5,TRBJ1-1,TGTGCCAGCAGTTACTCGAGTGGGGCGATGAGCACTGAAGCTTTCTTT,CASSYSSGAMSTEAFF
13,-,TRBD1,TRBV10-3,TRBJ1-5,TGTGCCATCAGCGGGACAGCCGATCAGCCCCAGCATTTT,CAISGTADQPQHF
16,-,-,TRBV27,TRBJ1-6,TGTGCCAGCAGTTTATCCGGGAGATCCTATAATTCACCCCTCCACTTT,CASSLSGRSYNSPLHF
12,once,-,TRBV28,TRBJ1-4,TGTGCCAGCAGTCGGGAATTTGAAAAACTGTTTTTT,CASSREFEKLFF
16,-,TRBD1,TRBV27,TRBJ1-6,TGTGCCAGCAGTCCCCGTCCCGGGACAGTTAATTCACCCCTCCACTTT,CASSPRPGTVNSPLHF
17,-,TRBD2,TRBV10-2,TRBJ2-7,TGCGCCAGCAGTGAGTCGAGGGCTAGCGGCCTCTCCTACGAGCAGTACTTC,CASSESRASGLSYEQYF
14,-,-,TRBV5-5,TRBJ1-5,TGTGCCAGCAGCTTGGAACAATTCAATCAGCCCCAGCATTTT,CASSLEQFNQPQHF
15,-,-,TRBV4-3,TRBJ1-2,TGCGCCAGCAGCCAGGAACGCCGGACAAACTATGGCTACACCTTC,CASSQERRTNYGYTF
11,-,-,TRBV11-3,TRBJ2-1,TGTGCCAGCAGCTTGGGCCATGAGCAGTTCTTC,CASSLGHEQFF
16,-,-,TRBV7-9,TRBJ2-1,TGTGCCAGCAGCTCCACCCCACCGACAGGATACAATGAGCAGTTCTTC,CASSSTPPTGYNEQFF
13,-,-,TRBV10-3,TRBJ2-7,TGTGCCATCAGCGGAGAGCCCAGCGGCGAGCAGTACTTC,CAISGEPSGEQYF
15,-,-,TRBV27,TRBJ2-1,TGTGCCAGCACGCGCCCAGGGCAAACCAACAATGAGCAGTTCTTC,CASTRPGQTNNEQFF
15,-,-,TRBV19,TRBJ1-5,TGTGCCAGTAGCCCCGGGACAAAGGGCAATCAGCCCCAGCATTTT,CASSPGTKGNQPQHF
13,-,-,TRBV5-1,TRBJ2-3,TGCGCCAGCAGCTTTTCGGGCACAGATACGCAGTATTTT,CASSFSGTDTQYF
15,-,-,TRBV30,TRBJ1-5,TGTGCCTGGAGTGTAGGCCAGGGGACGGGTCAGCCCCAGCATTTT,CAWSVGQGTGQPQHF
15,-,TRBD2,TRBV10-3,TRBJ2-3,TGTGCCATCAGAGCGGGGACTAGCGGGACAGATACGCAGTATTTT,CAIRAGTSGTDTQYF
16,-,TRBD2,TRBV7-6,TRBJ2-7,TGTGCCAGCAGCTTATATGTCTCGGGAGGAGGGTACGAGCAGTACTTC,CASSLYVSGGGYEQYF
15,-,-,TRBV4-2,TRBJ1-3,TGTGCCAGCAGCCCCCTTCGGGGCTCTGGAAACACCATATATTTT,CASSPLRGSGNTIYF
12,-,-,TRBV2,TRBJ1-2,TGTGCCAGCAGCAGATCCCCGGGTGGCTACACCTTC,CASSRSPGGYTF
16,-,TRBD1,TRBV27,TRBJ2-7,TGTGCCAGCAGTTTATATGGAGAGACAGGGTACTACGAGCAGTACTTC,CASSLYGETGYYEQYF
13,-,-,TRBV7-3,TRBJ2-3,TGTGCCAGCAGCAACCTCCGCGGAGATACGCAGTATTTT,CASSNLRGDTQYF
13,-,TRBD2,TRBV10-1,TRBJ2-3,TGCGCCAGCAGTGGGGACTACACAGATACGCAGTATTTT,CASSGDYTDTQYF
15,-,-,TRBV28,TRBJ2-1,TGTGCCAGCAGAGGAGCCAGCGGGTACTGGAGTGAGCAGTTCTTC,CASRGASGYWSEQFF
16,-,TRBD2,TRBV9,TRBJ2-1,TGTGCCAGCAGCGTCAGTGGAGCTAGCGGGAGTAATGAGCAGTTCTTC,CASSVSGASGSNEQFF
14,-,-,TRBV5-1,TRBJ2-1,TGCGCCAGCAGGCAGAGTTCTGGGAGTCCTGAGCAGTTCTTC,CASRQSSGSPEQFF
16,-,TRBD1,TRBV2,TRBJ2-2,TGTGCCAGCAGTACTACAGGGGGCGCGGACACCGGGGAGCTGTTTTTT,CASSTTGGADTGELFF
16,-,TRBD1,TRBV19,TRBJ1-2,TGTGCCAGTAGTACGGACAGGGCGATCGGGGACTATGGCTACACCTTC,CASSTDRAIGDYGYTF
16,-,TRBD2,TRBV5-4,TRBJ2-3,TGTGCCAGCAGCTTGCCCGCGGGAGATTCGACAGATACGCAGTATTTT,CASSLPAGDSTDTQYF
17,-,TRBD2,TRBV10-1,TRBJ2-3,TGCGCCAGCAGTGAGTTGGGTAGCGGGTTCAGCACAGATACGCAGTATTTT,CASSELGSGFSTDTQYF
13,-,TRBD1,TRBV19,TRBJ2-1,TGTGCCAGTAGTAGGGACAGTCACAATGAGCAGTTCTTC,CASSRDSHNEQFF
12,-,-,TRBV7-8,TRBJ2-2,TGTGCCAGCAGCCAGCTAGGCGGGGAGCTGTTTTTT,CASSQLGGELFF
14,-,TRBD2,TRBV4-2,TRBJ2-7,TGTGCCAGCAGCCAAGTGGGGACTAGCTACGAGCAGTACTTC,CASSQVGTSYEQYF
18,-,TRBD2,TRBV6-6,TRBJ2-7,TGTGCCAGCAGTCCCCTGGGGAGCGGGAAAGGAAGCTCCTACGAGCAGTACTTC,CASSPLGSGKGSSYEQYF
14,-,TRBD2,TRBV7-2,TRBJ2-4,TGTGCCAGCAGCTTAGGGACTAGCGTGAACATTCAGTACTTC,CASSLGTSVNIQYF
13,-,-,TRBV28,TRBJ2-5,TGTGCCAGCAGTTTTTGGCTGGGCGAGACCCAGTACTTC,CASSFWLGETQYF
18,-,TRBD2,TRBV18,TRBJ2-3,TGTGCCAGCTCACCACCGAAATTGGCGGGAGGGCCCACAGATACGCAGTATTTT,CASSPPKLAGGPTDTQYF
15,-,TRBD2,TRBV30,TRBJ2-1,TGTGCCCGTTCTAGGCTAGCGGGAGACTACAATGAGCAGTTCTTC,CARSRLAGDYNEQFF
15,-,TRBD2,TRBV10-1,TRBJ2-5,TGCGCCAGCAGTGACCCGATAGCGGGAGAAGAGACCCAGTACTTC,CASSDPIAGEETQYF
15,-,-,TRBV7-9,TRBJ1-2,TGTGCCAGCAGCTTAAACGATCAGGTTGGAAGCGGCTACACCTTC,CASSLNDQVGSGYTF
15,once,-,TRBV4-3,TRBJ1-2,TGCGCCAGCAGCCAAGATCCGTCCACAGCGGCGGGCTACACCTTC,CASSQDPSTAAGYTF
15,-,TRBD2,TRBV10-2,TRBJ2-1,TGCGCCAGCAGTGGGAGCGGGAGGTCCAACAATGAGCAGTTCTTC,CASSGSGRSNNEQFF
14,-,TRBD1,TRBV7-9,TRBJ1-4,TGTGCCAGCAGCTTAGGGACAGGGTTTGAAAAACTGTTTTTT,CASSLGTGFEKLFF
16,-,TRBD1,TRBV24-1,TRBJ1-3,TGTGCCACCAGCGATCCGACAGGGGACTCTGGAAACACCATATATTTT,CATSDPTGDSGNTIYF
15,-,TRBD2,TRBV5-1,TRBJ2-3,TGCGCCAGCAGCTCGCGGACTAGCGACACAGATACGCAGTATTTT,CASSSRTSDTDTQYF
14,-,TRBD1,TRBV11-2,TRBJ1-6,TGTGCCAGCAGCTTAGTGCAGGGGGGTTCACCCCTCCACTTT,CASSLVQGGSPLHF
15,-,TRBD2,TRBV4-1,TRBJ2-4,TGCGCCAGCAGCCAAGATGGCCTAGCGGAAAACATTCAGTACTTC,CASSQDGLAENIQYF
14,few,TRBD1,TRBV4-3,TRBJ1-6,TGCGCCAGCAGCGAGGGGACAGGGCGATCACCCCTCCACTTT,CASSEGTGRSPLHF
12,-,-,TRBV13,TRBJ2-7,TGTGCCAGCAGCCTCTGGGAGGAAGAGCAGTACTTC,CASSLWEEEQYF